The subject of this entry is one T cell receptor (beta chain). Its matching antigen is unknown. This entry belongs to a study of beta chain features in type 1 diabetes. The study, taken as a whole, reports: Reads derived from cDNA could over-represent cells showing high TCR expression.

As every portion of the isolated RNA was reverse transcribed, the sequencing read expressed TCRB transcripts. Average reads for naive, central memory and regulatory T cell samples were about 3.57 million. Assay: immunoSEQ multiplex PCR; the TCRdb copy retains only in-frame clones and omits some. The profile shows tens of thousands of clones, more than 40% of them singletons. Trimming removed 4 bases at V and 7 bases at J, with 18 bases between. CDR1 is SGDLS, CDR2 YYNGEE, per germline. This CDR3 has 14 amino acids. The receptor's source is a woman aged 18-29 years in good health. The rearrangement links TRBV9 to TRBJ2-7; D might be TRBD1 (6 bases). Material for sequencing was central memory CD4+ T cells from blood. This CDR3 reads CASSITTRGGEQYF. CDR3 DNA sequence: TGTGCCAGCAGCATCACAACCAGGGGCGGAGAGCAGTACTTC.